The text below deals with one T cell receptor beta chain. Measured with immunoSEQ multiplex PCR; TCRdb has only the in-frame clones, and not every one. The repertoire holds hundreds of thousands of clones, around 86% seen once, with around 1.4% in the top ten. The source of the sample is a study of blood T cell repertoires in COVID-19. In the study overall: Sources were T cells, B-cell-depleted T cells, or PBMCs; the material itself was cDNA or gDNA.

The CDR3 spans 17 residues. The J segment lost 3 bases and the V segment lost 3 bases, leaving 8 bases of the junction unmatched. Germline V gene data show CDR1 as SGHAT and CDR2 as FQNNGV. This chain connects TRBV11-2 to TRBJ2-2, with 9 bases identical to TRBD1. This TCR came from a man in his sixties or seventies with acute or convalescent COVID-19. Sequencing was carried out using peripheral blood. CDR3 amino acids: CASSFNRGPLDTGELFF. In DNA, the CDR3 is TGTGCCAGCAGCTTCAACAGGGGGCCCCTTGACACCGGGGAGCTGTTTTTT.